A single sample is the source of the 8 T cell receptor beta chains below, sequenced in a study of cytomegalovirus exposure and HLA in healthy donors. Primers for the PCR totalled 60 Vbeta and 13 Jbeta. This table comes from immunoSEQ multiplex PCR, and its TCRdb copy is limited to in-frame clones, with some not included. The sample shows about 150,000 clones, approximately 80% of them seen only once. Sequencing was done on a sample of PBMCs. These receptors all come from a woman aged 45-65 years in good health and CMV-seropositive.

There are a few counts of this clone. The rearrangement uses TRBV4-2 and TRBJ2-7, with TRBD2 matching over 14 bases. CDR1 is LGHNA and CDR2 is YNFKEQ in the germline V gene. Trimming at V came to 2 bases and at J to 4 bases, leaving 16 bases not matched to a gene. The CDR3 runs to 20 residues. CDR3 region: CASSQYHPGLAGALGYEQYF. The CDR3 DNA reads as TGTGCCAGCAGCCAATACCATCCGGGACTAGCGGGGGCCCTAGGGTACGAGCAGTACTTC.

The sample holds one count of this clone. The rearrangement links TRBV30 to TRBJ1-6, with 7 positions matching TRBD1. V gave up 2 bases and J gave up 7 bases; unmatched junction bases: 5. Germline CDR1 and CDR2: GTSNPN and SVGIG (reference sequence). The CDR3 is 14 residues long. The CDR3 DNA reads TGTGCCTGGAGTTCCGGGACAGAGAATTCACCCCTCCACTTT. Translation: CAWSSGTENSPLHF.

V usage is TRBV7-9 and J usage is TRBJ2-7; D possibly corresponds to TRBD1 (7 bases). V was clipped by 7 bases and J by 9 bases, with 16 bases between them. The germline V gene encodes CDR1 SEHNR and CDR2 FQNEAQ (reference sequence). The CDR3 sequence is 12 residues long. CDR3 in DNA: TGTGCCAGCACCCCAGGGGGGCCAGGGCAGTACTTC. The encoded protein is CASTPGGPGQYF.

The CDR3 DNA sequence: TGTGCCATCAGCAGGACAGGGAATGGCTACACCTTC. Translating gives CAISRTGNGYTF. The rearrangement joins TRBV10-3 to TRBJ1-2; the match to TRBD1 covers 8 bases. The CDR3 covers 12 residues. CDR1 is ENHRY, CDR2 SYGVKD, per germline. The trim removed 6 bases at V and 6 bases at J, leaving 3 bases unmatched.

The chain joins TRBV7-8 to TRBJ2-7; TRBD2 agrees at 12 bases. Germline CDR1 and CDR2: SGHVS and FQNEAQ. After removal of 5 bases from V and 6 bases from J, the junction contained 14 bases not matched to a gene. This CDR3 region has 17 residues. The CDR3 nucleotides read TGTGCCAGCAGCCTCCGACTAGCGGGGGCGCTTTTGGGCGAGCAGTACTTC. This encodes CASSLRLAGALLGEQYF.

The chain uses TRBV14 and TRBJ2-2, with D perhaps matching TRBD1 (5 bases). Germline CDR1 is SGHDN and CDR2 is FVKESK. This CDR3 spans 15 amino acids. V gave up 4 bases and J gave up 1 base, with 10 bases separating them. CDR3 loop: CASSPDSLNTGELFF. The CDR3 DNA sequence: TGTGCCAGCAGCCCTGACAGCCTGAACACCGGGGAGCTGTTTTTT.

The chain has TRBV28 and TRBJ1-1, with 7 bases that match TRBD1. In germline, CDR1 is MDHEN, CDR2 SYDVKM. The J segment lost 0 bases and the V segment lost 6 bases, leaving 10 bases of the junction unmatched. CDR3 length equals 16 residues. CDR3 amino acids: CASRKTGINMNTEAFF. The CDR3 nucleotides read TGTGCCAGCAGGAAGACAGGGATCAACATGAACACTGAAGCTTTCTTT.

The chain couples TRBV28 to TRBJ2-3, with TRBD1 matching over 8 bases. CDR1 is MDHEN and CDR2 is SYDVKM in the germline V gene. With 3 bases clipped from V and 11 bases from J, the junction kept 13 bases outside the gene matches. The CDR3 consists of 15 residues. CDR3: CASSLVRTGWVWQYF. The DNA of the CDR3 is TGTGCCAGCAGTTTGGTCCGGACAGGGTGGGTTTGGCAGTATTTT.